The clone carrying this T cell receptor beta chain was observed at least ten times. The sample comes from a study of T cells in Graves' hyperthyroidism and ophthalmopathy. Template material for amplifying TCR beta CDR3 regions consisted of RNA transcripts. During a first-round RT-PCR of the TCR CDR3, the HTBI primer set was used. Using its own MiXCR run on the multiplex PCR reads, TCRdb lists one record per CDR3 protein. The sample has 400,000 to 550,000 distinct CDR3 sequences, less than 25% seen once. The receptor was isolated from a woman aged 25-40 years with Graves' ophthalmopathy. The specimen sequenced was blood.

The CDR3 DNA sequence: TGTGCCAGCAGTCTCTCCCCCTGGCGGGGGGAGTCTTACGAGCAGTACTTC. This codes for CASSLSPWRGESYEQYF. The chain recombines TRBV28 with TRBJ2-7, with 8 bases lining up with TRBD2. Per germline, CDR1 MDHEN and CDR2 SYDVKM. The CDR3 covers 17 residues. Unmatched junction bases numbered 16, after V lost 5 bases and J lost 4 bases.